This T cell receptor (beta chain) came from a study of blood T cell repertoires in COVID-19 (dated by TCRdb to 2018 to 2021). Looking at the study overall: Collaborator samples came from the United States, Italy and Spain and covered acute and convalescent phases of COVID-19. The material from the prospective study consisted of cDNA or gDNA derived from T cells, B-cell-depleted T cells, or PBMCs. The repertoires were released in a freely available public database meant as a resource for research on the immune response to SARS-CoV-2. The sample metadata nearly always contained a de-identified subject ID, COVID-19 status, age in years and sex. The dataset comprised deeply sampled blood TCRbeta repertoires from subjects exposed to, actively infected with, or recovered from COVID-19. The samples were drawn from the first 160 participants of the ongoing ImmuneRACE study and from about 1,200 subjects provided by 6 global collaborators. Where available, HLA class I and class II types were taken from metadata supplied by the sample provider and were not determined by assay-based typing. Study-level results and caveats: Clinical and demographic metadata were provided uncurated, with the amount varying by source and participant.

The collaborating institutions used their own protocols to collect whole blood in K2EDTA tubes. For TCRbeta analysis, collaborator samples were shipped as frozen whole blood, as isolated PBMCs, or as DNA extracted from either sample type. Regarding this clone: It has no known antigen specificity. No much larger clonotype is one base removed from it; base qualities were not supplied.

The immunoSEQ Assay, a bias-controlled multiplex PCR, was used to amplify TCRbeta CDR3 regions from genomic DNA. From the authors' description of their analysis: Within the assay, amplification of reference gene primers was used to estimate how many nucleated cells each sample contained. To quantify the absolute abundance of each unique TCRbeta CDR3 rearrangement, sequence reads were collapsed and filtered. Productive Simpson clonality was computed per sample as the square root of Simpson's diversity index over productive rearrangements. In its TCRdb copy, this immuneACCESS table keeps in-frame sequences only and misses some clones. Where compared with another copy, unresolved V genes explain less than half of these, and the others have no known cause. The DNA was the basis for D and trimming; V, J and clone size are from that table. This sample lists around 77,000 clones; less than 95% were detected once. Together, the top ten hold about 5% of the sample.

A distance of 6 bases separates the germline ends of V and J, which lose 0 bases and 0 bases respectively. The CDR3 measures 15 amino acids from cysteine to phenylalanine. Of the read, only the CDR3 DNA is kept; its 45 bases are in frame from base 1. CDR1 and CDR2, per the germline V gene, are MNHEY and SVGAGI. The V and J segments used are TRBV6-5 and TRBJ2-1, with the D gene uncertain. The sample consisted of peripheral blood. This clonotype was obtained from a woman aged 60-75 years with active COVID-19. CDR3 reads: CASSYSLSSYNEQFF. The DNA is TGTGCCAGCAGTTACTCACTTAGCTCCTACAATGAGCAGTTCTTC.